This TCR beta chain comes out of a study of T cell changes during pregnancy in multiple sclerosis. TCRdb's copy holds only in-frame clones and misses some; the assay was immunoSEQ multiplex PCR. The table lists roughly 30,000 clones, just over 90% of them singletons, with around 0.43% in the top ten. J was trimmed by 7 bases and V by 2 bases; bases with no gene match: 1. The CDR3 totals 13 residues. Germline V gene data show CDR1 as MNHEY and CDR2 as SMNVEV (reference sequence). V is TRBV27 and J is TRBJ2-1; 8 bases match TRBD2. The source of this sequence is a female donor with multiple sclerosis, enrolled in a pregnancy study. The specimen comprised CD4+ T cells from peripheral blood mononuclear cells, sampled in the second trimester of pregnancy. The CDR3 loop reads CASSLTGGNEQFF. For the CDR3, the DNA is TGTGCCAGCAGTTTAACGGGAGGGAATGAGCAGTTCTTC.